The next 30 T cell receptor beta chains were all read from a single sample in a study of blood T cell repertoires in COVID-19. Profiled with immunoSEQ multiplex PCR; TCRdb holds only in-frame clones, not every one. The sample consists of roughly 150,000 clones, 65% to 85% of them appearing once. Sequenced: PBMCs or T cells enriched from blood (not recorded which). Receptors originate from an older man who had been exposed to COVID-19.

This clone is a singleton in its sample. J is TRBJ1-2 and V is TRBV18; unclear D gene. This CDR3 contains 14 residues. Deletions cut 3 bases from V and 0 bases from J, with 8 bases between. The V gene's germline CDR1 is KGHSH and CDR2 LQKENI. CDR3 residues: CASSPSGANYGYTF. In nucleotides, the CDR3 is TGTGCCAGCTCACCCAGCGGGGCTAACTATGGCTACACCTTC.

The rearrangement links TRBV20-1 to TRBJ2-1; 7 nucleotides line up with TRBD2. V lost 3 bases and J lost 7; bases outside the gene matches: 6. This CDR3 spans 13 amino acids. CDR1 is DFQATT and CDR2 is SNEGSKA in the germline V gene (reference sequence). The CDR3 bases are TGCAGTGCTAGTCCCGGGGGAGGGAATGAGCAGTTCTTC. This encodes CSASPGGGNEQFF.

The chain has TRBV4-1 and TRBJ2-1; 10 bases agree with TRBD2. CDR1 is MGHRA and CDR2 is YSYEKL in the germline V gene. Trimming cost V 2 bases and J 7 bases; bases outside gene matches: 5. The CDR3 sequence is 15 residues long. In DNA, the CDR3 is TGCGCCAGCAGCCAAAAGTCTAGCGGGAGTAATGAGCAGTTCTTC. It codes for CASSQKSSGSNEQFF.

The V gene is TRBV18, the J gene TRBJ2-7; D is perhaps TRBD1 (5 bases). V was pared by 3 bases and J by 3 bases, with 12 bases between. Germline-derived CDR1 and CDR2 are KGHSH and LQKENI. The CDR3 extends over 14 amino acids. CDR3 coding DNA: TGTGCCAGCTCACCGCCAGGGATCGTCTACGAGCAGTACTTC. Translated: CASSPPGIVYEQYF.

This clone was seen a handful of times. This chain's CDR3 is CASSQGTGRAFF. CDR3 nucleotides: TGTGCCAGCAGCCAAGGGACAGGGAGAGCTTTCTTT. The genes are TRBV3-1 (or the pseudogene TRBV3-2) and TRBJ1-1, with 8 bases fitting TRBD1. V dropped 1 base and J dropped 10; count of bases not matched to a gene: 2. The length of the CDR3 is 12 residues. The V gene's germline CDR1 is LGHDT and CDR2 YNNKEL (reference sequence).

The V and J genes are TRBV5-1 and TRBJ1-2; the D gene is possibly TRBD1 (6 bases). The germline V gene encodes CDR1 SGHRS and CDR2 YFSETQ. The V end was cut by 3 bases, the J end by 6 bases, with 15 bases between. The CDR3 consists of 14 residues. CDR3: CASSSSGVRNGYTF. The CDR3 DNA reads TGCGCCAGCAGCTCCTCAGGGGTCAGAAATGGCTACACCTTC.

This clone was detected only once. The chain recombines TRBV28 with TRBJ2-7; TRBD1 agrees at 8 bases. Losses at the gene ends were 5 bases for V and 5 bases for J; bases not matched to a gene: 11. Germline CDR1 is MDHEN and CDR2 is SYDVKM. The CDR3 is made up of 15 amino acids. The DNA of the CDR3 is TGTGCCAGCAGTCGGCCCCTGGGACAGGCCCACGAGCAGTACTTC. Translated, it gives CASSRPLGQAHEQYF.

This clone has only one observation. The chain uses TRBV5-1 and TRBJ2-1, with 12 bases identical to TRBD2. The CDR3 has 17 amino acids. Germline CDR1 and CDR2: SGHRS and YFSETQ. The ends lost 2 bases at V and 7 bases at J; junction bases unmatched: 10. CDR3 amino acids: CASSFRTSGIGANEQFF. CDR3 DNA: TGCGCCAGCAGCTTCCGGACTAGCGGGATAGGAGCTAATGAGCAGTTCTTC. Full variable domain (remainder filled in from reference TRBV5-1 and TRBJ2-1): KAGVTQTPRYLIKTRGQQVTLSCSPISGHRSVSWYQQTPGQGLQFLFEYFSETQRNKGNFPGRFSGRQFSNSRSEMNVSTLELGDSALYLCASSFRTSGIGANEQFFGPGTRLTVL.

The chain is built from TRBV9 and TRBJ1-4, with D unresolved. V was cut by 5 bases and J by 10 bases, with 24 bases left in between. CDR1 is SGDLS and CDR2 is YYNGEE in the germline V gene. This CDR3 is 16 amino acids long. The CDR3 bases are TGTGCCAGCAGTGATAACCCGCGGGATGAGGTCGGAAAACTGTTTTTT. It encodes CASSDNPRDEVGKLFF.

The rearrangement links TRBV6-5 to TRBJ1-5, with 7 bases fitting TRBD1. The length of the CDR3 is 13 residues. Germline CDR1 MNHEY, CDR2 SVGAGI. Trimming took 6 bases from V and 4 from J; bases not matched to a gene: 3. The CDR3 DNA is TGTGCCAGCAGGAGGGACAGTAATCAGCCCCAGCATTTT. Translation gives CASRRDSNQPQHF.

The gene calls are TRBV18 and TRBJ2-7; D is unclear. From germline, CDR1 is KGHSH and CDR2 LQKENI. V gave up 3 bases and J gave up 2 bases, with 11 bases separating them. The CDR3 length is 14 residues. The CDR3 bases are TGTGCCAGCTCACCCGGCGGAGTCCCCTACGAGCAGTACTTC. Translating gives CASSPGGVPYEQYF.

This clone was seen more than once but under ten times. The V call is TRBV6-1, the J call TRBJ1-5, with a tentative D call TRBD1 (5 bases). The CDR3 has 14 residues. The germline V gene encodes CDR1 MNHNS and CDR2 SASEGT. V was shortened by 2 bases and J by 5 bases, with 10 bases between the two germline ends. The CDR3 region is CASSEIRVDQPQHF. In DNA form, the CDR3 reads TGTGCCAGCAGTGAAATCAGGGTTGATCAGCCCCAGCATTTT.

The chain uses TRBV6-5 and TRBJ1-6, with 8 bases fitting TRBD1. Losses at the gene ends were 2 bases for V and 9 bases for J; bases not matched to a gene: 6. Germline V gene data show CDR1 as MNHEY and CDR2 as SVGAGI. The CDR3 sequence is 15 residues long. This chain's CDR3 is CASSYQGQGGSPLHF. In nucleotides, the CDR3 is TGTGCCAGCAGTTACCAAGGACAGGGCGGTTCACCCCTCCACTTT.

This rearrangement joins TRBV7-2 to TRBJ2-2, with no clear D. Trimming took off 5 bases at V and 7 bases at J, with 8 bases between the two ends. The CDR3 covers 12 residues. Germline loops: CDR1 SGHTA, CDR2 FQGNSA. CDR3 DNA: TGTGCCAGCAGCCCCGAACTCGGGGAGCTGTTTTTT. This sequence encodes CASSPELGELFF.

J is TRBJ2-4 and V is TRBV11-2, with D possibly TRBD2 on 6 matching bases. Germline lookup yields CDR1 SGHAT and CDR2 FQNNGV. The CDR3 extends over 16 amino acids. V was clipped by 4 bases and J by 1 base, with 14 bases between them. CDR3 residues: CASSYSAGSAKNIQYF. DNA of the CDR3: TGTGCCAGCAGCTATTCCGCGGGGTCGGCCAAAAACATTCAGTACTTC.

The chain uses TRBV19 and TRBJ1-4, with 12 bases matching TRBD1. Germline-derived CDR1 and CDR2 are LNHDA and SQIVND (reference sequence). The CDR3 sequence is 15 residues long. The V segment lost 3 bases and the J segment 8 bases; nucleotides outside the gene matches: 4. CDR3 amino acids: CASSIGGTGGEKLFF. The CDR3, as DNA: TGTGCCAGTAGTATTGGTGGGACAGGGGGCGAAAAACTGTTTTTT. Combining the CDR3 with reference TRBV19 and TRBJ1-4 gives the whole variable domain DGGITQSPKYLFRKEGQNVTLSCEQNLNHDAMYWYRQDPGQGLRLIYYSQIVNDFQKGDIAEGYSVSREKKESFPLTVTSAQKNPTAFYLCASSIGGTGGEKLFFGSGTQLSVL.

This chain uses TRBV5-1 with TRBJ1-1; tentatively, D is TRBD1 (6 bases). The germline V gene has CDR1 SGHRS and CDR2 YFSETQ. The CDR3 is 15 residues long. With 3 bases removed from V and 1 base from J, the gap between germline ends came to 13 bases. The CDR3 DNA is TGCGCCAGCAGCTCCCTGGTGACAGGGAACACTGAAGCTTTCTTT. Its translation is CASSSLVTGNTEAFF.

The rearrangement links TRBV7-2 to TRBJ2-7; possible D gene TRBD1, 5 bases. Germline CDR1 is SGHTA and CDR2 is FQGNSA. The CDR3 sequence is 12 residues long. V lost 5 bases and J lost 4, with 9 bases in between. The CDR3 nucleotides are TGTGCCAGCAGCCTTCAGGGTTACGAGCAGTACTTC. Protein: CASSLQGYEQYF.

This chain uses TRBV2 with TRBJ1-2, with D unclear. The CDR3 runs to 12 residues. Germline V gives CDR1 SNHLY, CDR2 FYNNEI. V was trimmed by 7 bases and J by 2 bases, leaving 8 bases between them. The CDR3, as DNA: TGTGCCAGCATTGACCTAAACTATGGCTACACCTTC. This codes for CASIDLNYGYTF.

The chain recombines TRBV5-1 with TRBJ2-3; D might be TRBD1 (6 bases). Germline CDR1 and CDR2: SGHRS and YFSETQ. Trimming pared 0 bases from V and 2 bases from J, leaving 13 bases between. CDR3 length equals 16 residues. The CDR3 region has the DNA TGCGCCAGCAGCTTGGGGGCCAGGGGCGACACAGATACGCAGTATTTT. Protein sequence: CASSLGARGDTDTQYF. The whole variable domain, remainder taken from reference TRBV5-1 and TRBJ2-3, is KAGVTQTPRYLIKTRGQQVTLSCSPISGHRSVSWYQQTPGQGLQFLFEYFSETQRNKGNFPGRFSGRQFSNSRSEMNVSTLELGDSALYLCASSLGARGDTDTQYFGPGTRLTVL.

This clone was observed a handful of times. The chain uses TRBV19 and TRBJ1-4; 7 positions agree with TRBD1. Germline CDR1 and CDR2: LNHDA and SQIVND (reference sequence). The CDR3 length is 15 residues. With 4 bases clipped from V and 3 bases from J, the junction kept 5 bases outside the gene matches. Here the CDR3 reads CASSSLGQSNEKLFF. CDR3 bases: TGTGCCAGTAGTAGTCTGGGACAGTCTAATGAAAAACTGTTTTTT. Drawing the rest from reference TRBV19 and TRBJ1-4, the complete variable domain is DGGITQSPKYLFRKEGQNVTLSCEQNLNHDAMYWYRQDPGQGLRLIYYSQIVNDFQKGDIAEGYSVSREKKESFPLTVTSAQKNPTAFYLCASSSLGQSNEKLFFGSGTQLSVL.

The V gene is TRBV2, the J gene TRBJ2-3; D is perhaps TRBD1 (6 bases). V lost 8 bases and J 2 bases, leaving 11 bases between the germline ends. Germline loops: CDR1 SNHLY, CDR2 FYNNEI. CDR3 length equals 13 residues. CDR3 in amino acids: CASLDRITDTQYF. The DNA of the CDR3 is TGTGCCAGCCTCGACAGGATCACAGATACGCAGTATTTT.

The chain combines TRBV19 with TRBJ2-5; the match to TRBD1 covers 7 bases. V lost 3 bases and J lost 10; bases outside the gene matches: 8. Germline V lookup: CDR1 LNHDA, CDR2 SQIVND (reference sequence). The CDR3 is 13 residues long. The CDR3 loop reads CASSIRDSRRQYF. The CDR3 DNA reads as TGTGCCAGTAGTATCCGGGACAGTAGGCGCCAGTACTTC.

The chain links TRBV19 to TRBJ2-4, with a possible D match to TRBD2 (6 bases). This CDR3 region has 15 residues. V was pared by 7 bases and J by 0 bases, with 13 bases between. The germline gives CDR1 LNHDA, CDR2 SQIVND (reference sequence). The CDR3 sequence: CASMKGRQAKNIQYF. Here the CDR3 DNA reads TGTGCCAGTATGAAGGGGAGGCAAGCCAAAAACATTCAGTACTTC. Full variable domain (missing parts from reference TRBV19 and TRBJ2-4): DGGITQSPKYLFRKEGQNVTLSCEQNLNHDAMYWYRQDPGQGLRLIYYSQIVNDFQKGDIAEGYSVSREKKESFPLTVTSAQKNPTAFYLCASMKGRQAKNIQYFGAGTRLSVL.

On this clone: This CDR3 is also generated by other DNA sequences in the sample. The CDR3, as DNA: TGTGCCAGTAGTATCCCAGGGGAGGGACAGCCCCAGCATTTT. Residues: CASSIPGEGQPQHF. This chain connects TRBV19 to TRBJ1-5, with a weak D call TRBD1 (6 bases). The CDR3 loop spans 14 amino acids. V was trimmed by 3 bases and J by 7 bases, leaving 13 bases between them. CDR1 and CDR2 (germline): LNHDA, SQIVND (reference sequence). The full variable domain, rest sourced from reference TRBV19 and TRBJ1-5, is DGGITQSPKYLFRKEGQNVTLSCEQNLNHDAMYWYRQDPGQGLRLIYYSQIVNDFQKGDIAEGYSVSREKKESFPLTVTSAQKNPTAFYLCASSIPGEGQPQHFGDGTRLSIL.

This rearrangement joins TRBV6-5 to TRBJ2-5, with D tentatively TRBD1 (5 bases). Trimming took 8 bases from V and 3 from J, leaving 16 bases between them. The CDR3 runs 14 residues. Germline values: CDR1 MNHEY, CDR2 SVGAGI. The DNA of the CDR3 is TGTGCCAGCTCTCCGGCAGGGTCGAAAGAGACCCAGTACTTC. Translated: CASSPAGSKETQYF.

V and J are TRBV27 and TRBJ2-1, with D hard to call. Trimming took 6 bases from V and 3 from J, leaving 3 bases between them. Germline assignment: CDR1 MNHEY and CDR2 SMNVEV (reference sequence). This CDR3 comprises 11 residues. The chain's CDR3 is CASSLYNEQFF. The CDR3 region has the DNA TGTGCCAGCAGCCTCTACAATGAGCAGTTCTTC.

The rearrangement uses TRBV5-1 and TRBJ2-7, with D possibly being TRBD1 (5 bases). This CDR3 region has 15 residues. In germline, CDR1 is SGHRS, CDR2 YFSETQ. Trimming took 0 bases from V and 3 from J, leaving 13 bases between them. CDR3 nucleotides: TGCGCCAGCAGCTTGGATGTCAGGGCTGGCTACGAGCAGTACTTC. Translated, it gives CASSLDVRAGYEQYF.

The V and J genes are TRBV11-2 and TRBJ2-1; the D gene is possibly TRBD2 (5 bases). The germline gives CDR1 SGHAT, CDR2 FQNNGV. There are 14 residues in the CDR3. V dropped 1 base and J dropped 6 bases, with 10 bases sitting between them. The CDR3 DNA follows: TGTGCCAGCAGCTTAGTTCCAGGAGGCAATGAGCAGTTCTTC. It translates to CASSLVPGGNEQFF. The full variable domain, in which reference TRBV11-2 and TRBJ2-1 provide the parts outside the CDR3, is EAGVAQSPRYKIIEKRQSVAFWCNPISGHATLYWYQQILGQGPKLLIQFQNNGVVDDSQLPKDRFSAERLKGVDSTLKIQPAKLEDSAVYLCASSLVPGGNEQFFGPGTRLTVL.

This clone was seen only once. The chain combines TRBV6-1 with TRBJ2-7; 11 nucleotides align to TRBD2. Trimming took 0 bases from V and 3 from J; bases not matched to a gene: 7. There are 17 residues in the CDR3. Looked up from germline, CDR1 is MNHNS and CDR2 is SASEGT. CDR3 sequence (DNA): TGTGCCAGCAGTGAAGCTAGCGGGAGGGCAGGGGGCTACGAGCAGTACTTC. It translates to CASSEASGRAGGYEQYF.